Listed below are T cell receptor beta chains from one sample, sequenced in a study of blood T cell repertoires in COVID-19. Some clones are missing from TCRdb's copy, which holds only in-frame ones; the method was immunoSEQ multiplex PCR. The data hold about 220,000 clones, with roughly 88% observed a single time. Sequenced: PBMCs or T cells enriched from blood (not recorded which). The receptors derive from a woman aged 45 to 65 with acute COVID-19. The CDR3 runs from the conserved cysteine through the conserved F or W. A D gene is named only where the DNA matches it firmly. Size is stated for part of the rows, as once, few or many counts, or as a class when the clone is expanded.

clone size: .; V gene: TRBV30; J gene: TRBJ1-1; D gene: TRBD1; CDR3 protein: CAWSAGTAVLNTEAFF; CDR3 DNA: TGTGCCTGGAGTGCCGGGACAGCTGTATTGAACACTGAAGCTTTCTTT
clone size: .; V gene: TRBV10-1; J gene: TRBJ2-7; D gene: .; CDR3 protein: CASANDSVRKYEQYF; CDR3 DNA: TGCGCCAGCGCAAATGACAGCGTACGGAAGTACGAGCAGTACTTC
clone size: .; V gene: TRBV28; J gene: TRBJ2-7; D gene: TRBD1; CDR3 protein: CASRRDRGNYEQYF; CDR3 DNA: TGTGCCAGCAGGAGAGACAGGGGCAACTACGAGCAGTACTTC
clone size: .; V gene: TRBV11-2; J gene: TRBJ2-3; D gene: TRBD1; CDR3 protein: CASSLNRGQVDTQYF; CDR3 DNA: TGTGCCAGCAGCTTAAACAGGGGGCAGGTAGATACGCAGTATTTT
clone size: .; V gene: TRBV4-3; J gene: TRBJ2-6; D gene: TRBD1; CDR3 protein: CASSQEWTGGGSGANVLTF; CDR3 DNA: TGCGCCAGCAGCCAAGAGTGGACAGGGGGCGGCTCTGGGGCCAACGTCCTGACTTTC
clone size: .; V gene: TRBV6-6; J gene: TRBJ2-2; D gene: .; CDR3 protein: CAVKGGSGGELFF; CDR3 DNA: TGTGCCGTAAAGGGGGGGTCCGGCGGGGAGCTGTTTTTT
clone size: once; V gene: TRBV29-1; J gene: TRBJ2-1; D gene: .; CDR3 protein: CSLQGDSYNEQFF; CDR3 DNA: TGCAGCCTACAGGGCGACTCCTACAATGAGCAGTTCTTC
clone size: .; V gene: TRBV7-2; J gene: TRBJ1-6; D gene: .; CDR3 protein: CASSLTENSPLHF; CDR3 DNA: TGTGCCAGCAGCCTGACAGAAAATTCACCCCTCCACTTT
clone size: once; V gene: TRBV7-2; J gene: TRBJ2-1; D gene: TRBD1; CDR3 protein: CASRPGTGDNEQFF; CDR3 DNA: TGTGCCAGCAGACCCGGGACAGGGGACAATGAGCAGTTCTTC
clone size: .; V gene: TRBV5-6; J gene: TRBJ2-3; D gene: .; CDR3 protein: CASSLDQDTQYF; CDR3 DNA: TGTGCCAGCAGCTTGGATCAAGATACGCAGTATTTT
clone size: .; V gene: TRBV5-1; J gene: TRBJ2-3; D gene: TRBD2; CDR3 protein: CASSLDPTGTSGDTQYF; CDR3 DNA: TGCGCCAGCAGCTTGGACCCTACCGGGACTAGCGGAGATACGCAGTATTTT
clone size: many; V gene: TRBV7-3; J gene: TRBJ2-2; D gene: .; CDR3 protein: CASSPHNRQGRRAGELFF; CDR3 DNA: TGTGCCAGCAGCCCACATAACCGACAGGGCCGGAGGGCCGGGGAGCTGTTTTTT
clone size: .; V gene: TRBV6-5; J gene: TRBJ2-7; D gene: TRBD1; CDR3 protein: CAGGQGVYEQYF; CDR3 DNA: TGTGCCGGGGGACAGGGGGTCTACGAGCAGTACTTC
clone size: .; V gene: TRBV19; J gene: TRBJ2-6; D gene: .; CDR3 protein: CASTRPGANVLTF; CDR3 DNA: TGTGCCAGTACCAGGCCTGGGGCCAACGTCCTGACTTTC
clone size: .; V gene: TRBV6-5; J gene: TRBJ2-3; D gene: .; CDR3 protein: CASSSGTAPDDTQYF; CDR3 DNA: TGTGCCAGCAGTTCAGGCACTGCCCCCGACGATACGCAGTATTTT
clone size: .; V gene: TRBV28; J gene: TRBJ1-4; D gene: TRBD1; CDR3 protein: CASSRRGTGVGEKLFF; CDR3 DNA: TGTGCCAGCAGTCGTAGGGGGACAGGGGTGGGAGAAAAACTGTTTTTT
clone size: .; V gene: TRBV5-1; J gene: TRBJ1-6; D gene: .; CDR3 protein: CASSIDTGGSPLHF; CDR3 DNA: TGCGCCAGCAGCATTGACACTGGGGGGTCACCCCTCCACTTT
clone size: .; V gene: TRBV28; J gene: TRBJ2-7; D gene: TRBD2; CDR3 protein: CASTLGGTSGTYEQYF; CDR3 DNA: TGTGCCAGCACCCTGGGGGGGACTAGCGGAACCTACGAGCAGTACTTC
clone size: .; V gene: TRBV9; J gene: TRBJ1-1; D gene: .; CDR3 protein: CASSRSNMNTEAFF; CDR3 DNA: TGTGCCAGCAGTCGAAGTAACATGAACACTGAAGCTTTCTTT
clone size: once; V gene: TRBV7-7; J gene: TRBJ2-7; D gene: TRBD2; CDR3 protein: CASSLAGTSGYEQYF; CDR3 DNA: TGTGCTAGCAGCTTGGCCGGGACTAGCGGCTACGAGCAGTACTTC
clone size: once; V gene: TRBV29-1; J gene: TRBJ2-5; D gene: .; CDR3 protein: CSVRGQGETQYF; CDR3 DNA: TGCAGCGTTCGAGGACAAGGAGAGACCCAGTACTTC
clone size: .; V gene: TRBV19; J gene: TRBJ2-2; D gene: TRBD2; CDR3 protein: CAAASWTSSTGELFF; CDR3 DNA: TGTGCCGCTGCCTCTTGGACTAGTAGCACCGGGGAGCTGTTTTTT
clone size: once; V gene: TRBV9; J gene: TRBJ1-5; D gene: .; CDR3 protein: CASSVGGHTTEPQHF; CDR3 DNA: TGTGCCAGCAGCGTAGGAGGGCACACTACTGAACCCCAGCATTTT
clone size: .; V gene: TRBV24-1; J gene: TRBJ1-2; D gene: .; CDR3 protein: CATSDSGRANYGYTF; CDR3 DNA: TGTGCCACCAGTGATTCTGGCCGGGCTAACTATGGCTACACCTTC
clone size: .; V gene: TRBV2; J gene: TRBJ2-1; D gene: TRBD2; CDR3 protein: CASSRLAGTVEQFF; CDR3 DNA: TGTGCCAGCAGTCGACTAGCGGGGACGGTGGAGCAGTTCTTC
clone size: .; V gene: TRBV27; J gene: TRBJ1-5; D gene: .; CDR3 protein: CASSFPNQPQHF; CDR3 DNA: TGTGCCAGCAGTTTTCCTAATCAGCCCCAGCATTTT
clone size: once; V gene: TRBV5-5; J gene: TRBJ2-7; D gene: TRBD1; CDR3 protein: CASSYGDRGMGEQYF; CDR3 DNA: TGTGCCAGCAGCTACGGGGACAGGGGTATGGGCGAGCAGTACTTC
clone size: .; V gene: TRBV28; J gene: TRBJ1-6; D gene: TRBD1; CDR3 protein: CASSRATGNSPLHF; CDR3 DNA: TGTGCCAGCTCCCGCGCGACAGGGAATTCACCCCTCCACTTT
clone size: .; V gene: TRBV18; J gene: TRBJ1-2; D gene: .; CDR3 protein: CASFKANGGYGYTF; CDR3 DNA: TGTGCCAGCTTTAAGGCCAACGGCGGCTATGGCTACACCTTC
clone size: many; V gene: TRBV11-2; J gene: TRBJ2-3; D gene: TRBD2; CDR3 protein: CASRHSGSPDTQYF; CDR3 DNA: TGTGCCAGCAGGCATAGCGGGAGTCCAGATACGCAGTATTTT
clone size: .; V gene: TRBV6-5; J gene: TRBJ2-1; D gene: TRBD2; CDR3 protein: CASSNPGLAGRFF; CDR3 DNA: TGTGCCAGCAGTAACCCGGGACTAGCGGGACGCTTCTTC
clone size: .; V gene: TRBV19; J gene: TRBJ1-1; D gene: .; CDR3 protein: CASSTGEHRNTEAFF; CDR3 DNA: TGTGCCAGTAGCACCGGGGAACATCGGAACACTGAAGCTTTCTTT
clone size: .; V gene: TRBV27; J gene: TRBJ1-5; D gene: .; CDR3 protein: CASRIRTGQPQHF; CDR3 DNA: TGTGCCAGCAGGATCAGAACAGGGCAGCCCCAGCATTTT
clone size: .; V gene: TRBV27; J gene: TRBJ1-6; D gene: .; CDR3 protein: CASGRQLQHHNSPLHF; CDR3 DNA: TGTGCCAGCGGAAGACAGCTTCAGCACCATAATTCACCCCTCCACTTT
clone size: .; V gene: TRBV9; J gene: TRBJ2-7; D gene: TRBD2; CDR3 protein: CASSVGLAGPYEQYF; CDR3 DNA: TGTGCCAGCAGCGTCGGACTAGCGGGCCCCTACGAGCAGTACTTC
clone size: once; V gene: TRBV27; J gene: TRBJ2-3; D gene: .; CDR3 protein: CASSFWETDTQYF; CDR3 DNA: TGTGCCAGCAGTTTTTGGGAGACAGATACGCAGTATTTT
clone size: .; V gene: TRBV11-3; J gene: TRBJ2-2; D gene: .; CDR3 protein: CASSSEQLTGELFF; CDR3 DNA: TGTGCCAGCAGCTCGGAACAGCTAACCGGGGAGCTGTTTTTT